The 28 T cell receptor beta chains below all came from one sample that was sequenced in a study of T cell changes during pregnancy in multiple sclerosis (dated 2019 in TCRdb). The library was produced with the immunoSEQ multiplex PCR assay. As stored in TCRdb, this immuneACCESS dataset retains in-frame rearrangements with V and J assigned. A fraction of the clones does not appear; measured against another copy, unresolved V genes explain less than half of the discrepancy, and the remainder lacks a known reason. Here the sample has 15,000 or so clones; approximately 88% occur a single time. The ten top clones hold roughly 8% of the sample. Sequencing used CD8+ T cells from peripheral blood mononuclear cells, obtained in the second trimester of pregnancy. These TCRs come from a female donor in good health, enrolled as a control in a pregnancy study.

The chain has TRBV28 and TRBJ1-2, with D possibly matching TRBD1 (6 bases). CDR3 length equals 14 residues. Germline CDR1 MDHEN, CDR2 SYDVKM. Trimming cost V 1 base and J 4 bases, with 10 bases left between them. The CDR3 DNA reads TGTGCCAGCAGTTTATCCGGGACACTCTATGGCTACACCTTC. Protein: CASSLSGTLYGYTF.

The V call is TRBV30, the J call TRBJ1-3; 8 nucleotides align to TRBD1. The V segment lost 1 base and the J segment 7 bases; nucleotides outside the gene matches: 6. In germline, CDR1 is GTSNPN, CDR2 SVGIG (reference sequence). The CDR3 totals 14 residues. The CDR3 region has the DNA TGTGCCTGGAGTGGAGGGCAGGGGGCCAACACCATATATTTT. Protein sequence: CAWSGGQGANTIYF.

The chain is built from TRBV10-2 and TRBJ2-7, with 7 bases lining up with TRBD2. The V gene end was trimmed by 5 bases and the J gene end by 0 bases; junction bases not matched to a gene: 7. The CDR3 covers 15 residues. Germline CDR1 reads WSHSY; CDR2 reads SAAADI. The CDR3 DNA is TGCGCCAGCAGTTACGGACTAGGGAGCTCCTACGAGCAGTACTTC. Residues: CASSYGLGSSYEQYF.

The chain combines TRBV7-9 with TRBJ1-5, with 9 bases fitting TRBD1. Germline V CDR1 and CDR2: SEHNR, FQNEAQ (reference sequence). CDR3 size: 17 residues. V shed 4 bases, J shed 4 bases, and the junction held 11 bases outside the gene matches. CDR3 sequence (DNA): TGTGCCAGCAGCTCTTACAGGGGGCGCTGGACAAATCAGCCCCAGCATTTT. Encoded protein: CASSSYRGRWTNQPQHF.

This clone has only a few counts. This chain joins TRBV29-1 and TRBJ1-2; weak D call: TRBD1 (5 bases). Germline CDR1 reads SQVTM; CDR2 reads ANQGSEA. V was cut by 5 bases and J by 7 bases, with 11 bases left in between. The CDR3 runs 11 residues. The CDR3, as DNA: TGCAGCGTTCGGCAGGGTCTTGGCTACACCTTC. It specifies CSVRQGLGYTF. Based on the CDR3 plus reference TRBV29-1 and TRBJ1-2, the full variable domain is SAVISQKPSRDICQRGTSLTIQCQVDSQVTMMFWYRQQPGQSLTLIATANQGSEATYESGFVIDKFPISRPNLTFSTLTVSNMSPEDSSIYLCSVRQGLGYTFGSGTRLTVV.

The chain links TRBV19 to TRBJ2-1, with TRBD1 matching over 10 bases. Unmatched junction bases numbered 6, after V lost 9 bases and J lost 7 bases. The CDR3 is made up of 13 amino acids. Germline values: CDR1 LNHDA, CDR2 SQIVND (reference sequence). In nucleotides, the CDR3 is TGTGCCAGCGGGGACAGGGGAGGAAATGAGCAGTTCTTC. Its protein is CASGDRGGNEQFF.

The genes are TRBV19 and TRBJ2-1, with 12 bases lining up with TRBD2. Germline CDR1 LNHDA, CDR2 SQIVND (reference sequence). This CDR3 spans 17 amino acids. The V segment lost 7 bases and the J segment 7 bases; nucleotides outside the gene matches: 14. This CDR3 reads CASTRLAGASRTNEQFF. In nucleotides, the CDR3 is TGTGCCAGTACTCGACTAGCGGGAGCGAGCAGGACAAATGAGCAGTTCTTC.

The V gene is TRBV7-2, the J gene TRBJ2-5, with 11 bases identical to TRBD2. The CDR3 sequence is 16 residues long. V lost 5 bases, J lost 7 bases, and 12 bases stayed unmatched. The germline V gene encodes CDR1 SGHTA and CDR2 FQGNSA. CDR3 bases: TGTGCCAGCAGCCCAGTCACTAGCGGGAGTGGTCGGACCCAGTACTTC. This gives the protein CASSPVTSGSGRTQYF.

This clone was seen a single time. The chain employs TRBV27 and TRBJ2-1; 9 bases map to TRBD1. V gave up 4 bases and J gave up 9 bases; unmatched junction bases: 4. There are 13 residues in the CDR3. CDR1 is MNHEY and CDR2 is SMNVEV in the germline V gene (reference sequence). The CDR3 DNA reads as TGTGCCAGCAGTTATGGGACAGGGAGTGAGCAGTTCTTC. Protein sequence: CASSYGTGSEQFF.

The chain recombines TRBV13 with TRBJ2-7, with TRBD1 identical over 10 bases. Losses at the gene ends were 6 bases for V and 3 bases for J; bases not matched to a gene: 5. The CDR3 length is 14 residues. Germline CDR1 reads PRHDT; CDR2 reads FYEKMQ (reference sequence). The CDR3 sequence is CASRRDRGDYEQYF. For the CDR3, the DNA is TGTGCCAGCAGAAGGGACAGGGGAGACTACGAGCAGTACTTC. The full variable domain, its missing parts supplied by reference TRBV13 and TRBJ2-7, is AAGVIQSPRHLIKEKRETATLKCYPIPRHDTVYWYQQGPGQDPQFLISFYEKMQSDKGSIPDRFSAQQFSDYHSELNMSSLELGDSALYFCASRRDRGDYEQYFGPGTRLTVT.

The genes are TRBV9 and TRBJ2-1; 7 bases agree with TRBD2. Germline-derived CDR1 and CDR2 are SGDLS and YYNGEE. J lost 11 bases, V lost 1 base, and 6 bases had no gene match. This CDR3 region has 13 residues. The CDR3 sequence is CASSVPGLTKQFF. The CDR3 region has the DNA TGTGCCAGCAGCGTACCGGGACTAACAAAGCAGTTCTTC. Using reference TRBV9 and TRBJ2-1 for the parts outside the CDR3, the full variable domain is DSGVTQTPKHLITATGQRVTLRCSPRSGDLSVYWYQQSLDQGLQFLIQYYNGEERAKGNILERFSAQQFPDLHSELNLSSLELGDSALYFCASSVPGLTKQFFGPGTRLTVL.

The V gene is TRBV5-1, the J gene TRBJ2-1, with 7 positions matching TRBD2. Germline CDR1 is SGHRS and CDR2 is YFSETQ. This CDR3 comprises 15 residues. Trimming removed 0 bases from V and 3 bases from J; junction bases left unmatched: 3. CDR3 protein: CASSLGSSGYNEQFF. As DNA, the CDR3 is TGCGCCAGCAGCTTGGGATCTAGCGGCTACAATGAGCAGTTCTTC.

The chain employs TRBV27 and TRBJ1-5; D might be TRBD1 (5 bases). The V gene's germline CDR1 is MNHEY and CDR2 SMNVEV (reference sequence). This CDR3 spans 16 amino acids. With 1 base removed from V and 4 bases from J, the gap between germline ends came to 14 bases. CDR3 DNA: TGTGCCAGCAGTTTATATGGGGGGTTTTCGAATCAGCCCCAGCATTTT. It yields the protein CASSLYGGFSNQPQHF.

This clone was seen a single time. The chain has TRBV29-1 and TRBJ2-7, with D possibly being TRBD2 (5 bases). CDR1 and CDR2 (germline): SQVTM, ANQGSEA. V was clipped by 1 base and J by 3 bases, with 10 bases between them. This CDR3 has 13 amino acids. As DNA, the CDR3 is TGCAGCGTTGAAGCGGCCGGGGACTACGAGCAGTACTTC. This gives the protein CSVEAAGDYEQYF.

The chain is built from TRBV7-3 and TRBJ2-7, with TRBD2 identical over 9 bases. The CDR3 totals 18 residues. The germline CDR1 and CDR2 sequences are SGHTA and FQGTGA. V lost 5 bases to trimming and J lost 6 bases; unmatched junction nucleotides: 20. The CDR3 is CASSLYPGTAGLAAEQYF. DNA of the CDR3: TGTGCCAGCAGCCTCTATCCCGGGACAGCGGGACTAGCTGCCGAGCAGTACTTC.

The rearrangement joins TRBV6-6 to TRBJ2-7; D might be TRBD1 (5 bases). The germline gives CDR1 MNHNY, CDR2 SVGAGI (reference sequence). The V end was cut by 5 bases, the J end by 9 bases, with 11 bases between. The CDR3 consists of 11 residues. CDR3 region: CASSGALGQYF. The CDR3 DNA reads as TGTGCCAGCAGTGGGGCCTTGGGGCAGTACTTC.

The V and J genes are TRBV6-1 and TRBJ1-1, with D tentatively TRBD1 (6 bases). CDR1 and CDR2 from the germline V gene are MNHNS and SASEGT. Trimming pared 2 bases from V and 2 bases from J, leaving 12 bases between. CDR3 size: 15 residues. The CDR3 sequence is CASSESPDSNTEAFF. The CDR3 DNA sequence: TGTGCCAGCAGTGAATCCCCGGACAGCAACACTGAAGCTTTCTTT.

V and J are TRBV19 and TRBJ1-5; TRBD1 is a possible D gene (6 bases). Germline assignment: CDR1 LNHDA and CDR2 SQIVND (reference sequence). The CDR3 is 14 amino acids. Trimming left V 3 bases short and J 5 bases short, with 11 bases between. The CDR3 sequence is CASSIGTSHQPQHF. In DNA, the CDR3 is TGTGCCAGTAGTATTGGGACAAGCCATCAGCCCCAGCATTTT.

The chain uses TRBV19 and TRBJ2-1, with 9 bases lining up with TRBD1. The CDR3 is made up of 20 amino acids. V shed 11 bases and J 8 bases; nucleotides not matched to a gene: 31. Germline CDR1 reads LNHDA; CDR2 reads SQIVND (reference sequence). The CDR3: CAPFPSGEGQGMSRWDEQFF. As DNA, the CDR3 is TGTGCCCCCTTTCCCTCCGGGGAGGGACAGGGTATGTCGAGATGGGATGAGCAGTTCTTC.

The chain is built from TRBV30 and TRBJ1-1; the match to TRBD1 covers 7 bases. Germline CDR1 reads GTSNPN; CDR2 reads SVGIG (reference sequence). The CDR3 loop spans 13 amino acids. V trimming: 1 base; J trimming: 1 base; junction bases outside the gene matches: 0. CDR3 sequence: CAWSGDRNTEAFF. The CDR3 nucleotides read TGTGCCTGGAGTGGGGACAGGAACACTGAAGCTTTCTTT.

This rearrangement joins TRBV28 to TRBJ1-1; D is ambiguous. Germline V lookup: CDR1 MDHEN, CDR2 SYDVKM. The V and J ends lost 1 base and 6 bases respectively, with 9 bases between them. CDR3 length: 13 amino acids. CDR3 region: CASSLSPQSEAFF. The CDR3 nucleotides are TGTGCCAGCAGTTTATCCCCCCAGTCTGAAGCTTTCTTT.

Here the CDR3 reads CASRGPITDVWEQYF. The CDR3 bases are TGTGCCAGCCGAGGCCCTATAACTGATGTATGGGAGCAGTACTTC. This sequence joins TRBV6-1 and TRBJ2-7; D gene uncertain. The CDR3 is made up of 15 amino acids. V was trimmed by 8 bases and J by 7 bases, leaving 24 bases between them. Per germline, CDR1 MNHNS and CDR2 SASEGT.

The rearrangement uses TRBV27 and TRBJ2-2; TRBD1 aligns across 8 bases. The trim removed 3 bases at V and 4 bases at J, leaving 13 bases unmatched. CDR1 and CDR2 (germline): MNHEY, SMNVEV (reference sequence). There are 18 residues in the CDR3. The CDR3 coding sequence is TGTGCCAGCAGTTTGTCCCTGGGGCAGGGGGCTTTCACCGGGGAGCTGTTTTTT. Its translation: CASSLSLGQGAFTGELFF.

Here the CDR3 DNA reads TGTGCCAGTACCCGCACGGGACAAAGGGGCAATCAGCCCCAGCATTTT. This encodes CASTRTGQRGNQPQHF. The chain joins TRBV19 to TRBJ1-5, with D perhaps matching TRBD1 (6 bases). This CDR3 has 16 residues. Germline V gene sequence: CDR1 LNHDA, CDR2 SQIVND (reference sequence). Trimming removed 7 bases from V and 2 bases from J, with 18 bases in between.

The chain joins TRBV18 to TRBJ2-5; tentative D call: TRBD1 (6 bases). Germline V gives CDR1 KGHSH, CDR2 LQKENI. This CDR3 has 15 residues. The V end lost 6 bases, the J end lost 1 base, and 15 bases lay between the germline ends. CDR3 protein: CASSPGQRLQETQYF. CDR3 DNA sequence: TGTGCCAGCTCGCCCGGACAGAGACTCCAAGAGACCCAGTACTTC.

Turning to this clone: A much more abundant neighbour one base away suggests this may be a read error. The same CDR3 can be traced to other DNA sequences in this sample. The rearrangement links TRBV6-4 to TRBJ2-3, with 11 bases matching TRBD2. The CDR3 spans 15 residues. The germline V gene encodes CDR1 MRHNA and CDR2 SNTAGT. J gave up 1 base and V 3 bases, and 0 bases lay outside the gene matches. CDR3 protein: CASSETSGGTDTQYF. For the CDR3, the DNA is TGTGCCAGCAGTGAGACTAGCGGGGGCACAGATACGCAGTATTTT.

The chain carries TRBV5-1 and TRBJ2-2; 9 bases are a match to TRBD1. The V segment lost 1 base and the J segment 4 bases; nucleotides outside the gene matches: 8. This CDR3 has 17 amino acids. Germline CDR1 is SGHRS and CDR2 is YFSETQ. This CDR3 is CASSLLGTGKVTGELFF. The DNA of the CDR3 is TGCGCCAGCAGCTTGTTAGGGACAGGGAAGGTCACCGGGGAGCTGTTTTTT.

The chain couples TRBV19 to TRBJ1-5; D is perhaps TRBD1 (6 bases). Germline assignment: CDR1 LNHDA and CDR2 SQIVND (reference sequence). Trimming took 2 bases from V and 7 from J, leaving 18 bases between them. The CDR3 extends over 16 amino acids. CDR3: CASSIIWTALGQPQHF. The CDR3 DNA reads TGTGCCAGTAGTATAATTTGGACAGCCCTGGGCCAGCCCCAGCATTTT.